A selection of T cell receptor beta chains follows, all from one sample in a study of T cell responses to AZD1222 COVID-19 vaccine. The method was immunoSEQ multiplex PCR; TCRdb's version includes in-frame clones alone and lacks a portion of them. The sample carries roughly 130,000 clones, just under 95% recorded once. This material consisted of peripheral blood, taken on day 0 of AZD1222 vaccination. Every receptor here comes from an adult in good health. Each CDR3 is given with its conserved first and last residue. Each record gives: J gene, D gene, clone size, V gene, CDR3 protein, CDR3 DNA. A D gene is named only where the DNA matches it firmly. Clone size, where shown, is once, few, many, or a class for clones that have expanded.

TRBJ2-7,.,few,TRBV30,CAWSHNYEQYF,TGTGCCTGGAGTCACAACTACGAGCAGTACTTC
TRBJ2-5,.,.,TRBV28,CASNDYLETQYF,TGTGCCAGCAATGATTACTTGGAGACCCAGTACTTC
TRBJ1-2,.,.,TRBV30,CAWSRDTSYDGYTF,TGTGCCTGGAGTCGGGACACCTCCTATGATGGCTACACCTTC
TRBJ2-4,.,.,TRBV2,CASSGVTSKNIQYF,TGTGCCAGCAGTGGGGTGACTAGCAAAAACATTCAGTACTTC
TRBJ1-1,TRBD1,.,TRBV6-5,CASSTPGGGEAFF,TGTGCCAGCAGTACCCCAGGGGGCGGTGAAGCTTTCTTT
TRBJ2-1,TRBD2,.,TRBV6-5,CASSPPGLASNEQFF,TGTGCCAGCAGTCCACCGGGACTAGCATCGAATGAGCAGTTCTTC
TRBJ2-2,.,.,TRBV11-3,CASSLWGGAGELFF,TGTGCCAGCAGCTTATGGGGCGGGGCCGGGGAGCTGTTTTTT
TRBJ2-4,.,.,TRBV25-1,CASSRSHIQYF,TGTGCCAGCAGTAGGTCTCACATTCAGTACTTC
TRBJ1-6,.,.,TRBV4-3,CASSPKARGIVYNSPLHF,TGCGCCAGCAGCCCAAAGGCCCGAGGGATCGTCTATAATTCACCCCTCCACTTT
TRBJ1-6,.,once,TRBV28,CASSLWARQSPLHF,TGTGCCAGCAGTTTATGGGCAAGACAATCACCCCTCCACTTT
TRBJ1-2,.,.,TRBV2,CASSVSVYTF,TGTGCCAGCAGTGTTTCAGTCTACACCTTC
TRBJ1-1,TRBD1,.,TRBV7-9,CASSSTGNRAEAFF,TGTGCCAGCAGTTCGACAGGGAATCGGGCTGAAGCTTTCTTT
TRBJ1-1,TRBD1,.,TRBV4-1,CASSQVQGDTEAFF,TGCGCCAGCAGCCAAGTTCAGGGGGACACTGAAGCTTTCTTT
TRBJ2-4,.,.,TRBV5-6,CASSLWQNIQYF,TGTGCCAGCAGCTTGTGGCAAAACATTCAGTACTTC
TRBJ1-1,TRBD1,.,TRBV15,CATSRTGGTEAFF,TGTGCCACCAGCAGGACAGGGGGGACTGAAGCTTTCTTT
TRBJ1-1,.,.,TRBV20-1,CSASTGPFDQAFF,TGCAGTGCTAGTACGGGACCTTTCGACCAAGCTTTCTTT
TRBJ1-5,.,.,TRBV5-1,CASSKAPVNSNQPQHF,TGCGCCAGCAGCAAAGCCCCGGTCAACAGCAATCAGCCCCAGCATTTT
TRBJ1-6,.,few,TRBV7-2,CASSLVGISPLHF,TGTGCCAGCAGCTTAGTGGGGATTTCACCCCTCCACTTT